This TCR beta chain was identified during a study of control samples from healthy donors and cancer patients. The table came from immunoSEQ multiplex PCR; TCRdb's copy has only in-frame clones and leaves some out. The repertoire has around 130,000 clones, under 90% of them found once; the top ten carry around 6.9%. Trimming shortened V by 6 bases and J by 7 bases, and 13 bases separated the two germline ends. CDR3 length: 12 amino acids. Germline CDR1 reads MNHEY; CDR2 reads SMNVEV (reference sequence). This clone was seen once. The specimen was PBMCs. The chain carries TRBV27 and TRBJ2-7; D remains unclear. The source of this sequence is a man aged 50 or older with head and neck cancer. Here the CDR3 reads CASSRRLGEQYF. CDR3 bases: TGTGCCAGCAGCCGTCGACTCGGGGAGCAGTACTTC.